This TCR beta chain comes out of a study of blood T cells in healthy people across ages. Study overall: About one barcoded beta molecule per two T cells was captured by template switching. Overall study results and limits: Naive T cell percentage strongly correlated with TCR beta diversity.

This clonotype was detected once. The antigen is undetermined. A clone one base away is much larger, so this may be a read error. Through a sample-barcoded 5' primer and a J-beta primer mix, a second PCR was run for about 6 to 11 cycles. TCRdb passed the 5' RACE reads through MiXCR, listing each CDR3 protein once. The sample holds about 640,000 distinct CDR3 sequences, approximately 59% seen once. Each sample yielded at least 6.5 million isolated PBMCs. Germline V gene lookup returns CDR1 SNHLY and CDR2 FYNNEI. The CDR3 totals 12 residues. This chain connects TRBV2 to TRBJ1-2; D ambiguous. The receptor was derived from a man in his 60s in good health. The specimen was blood. CDR3 sequence (DNA): TGTGCCAGCAGTGTCTCGACGTATGACTACACCTTC. Translation: CASSVSTYDYTF.